The rows below give T cell receptor beta chains drawn from one sample of a study of T-cell memory formation after mild COVID-19. TCRdb re-derived calls from the 5' RACE reads in MiXCR, one entry per CDR3 protein. The data show around 530,000 distinct CDR3 sequences, less than 25% seen once. Material: PBMCs or a T cell subset sorted from them (not recorded which). All receptors derive from an adult woman who had mild COVID-19 (a few samples of this study predate the infection). Cell type and time point are not known. CDR3s include the opening cysteine and the closing phenylalanine or tryptophan. The D gene is left open where the match is weak. The size of a clone is reported for some rows only, either as once, few or many, or as a class for expanded clones.

>TRBJ2-2|TRBV3-1|-|many
CASSRAHTGELFF
TGTGCCAGCAGCCGGGCCCACACCGGGGAGCTGTTTTTT
>TRBJ2-2|TRBV9|TRBD2|-
CASSARLAGGRGELFF
TGTGCCAGCAGCGCCAGACTAGCGGGGGGGCGCGGGGAGCTGTTTTTT
>TRBJ1-1|TRBV29-1|-|few
CSARRGGDFAEAFF
TGCAGCGCCCGGCGTGGGGGGGATTTTGCTGAAGCTTTCTTT
>TRBJ1-1|TRBV12-3/TRBV12-4|-|-
CASRPHRARDTEAFF
TGTGCCAGCAGACCCCACAGGGCCAGGGACACTGAAGCTTTCTTT
>TRBJ1-2|TRBV6-5|TRBD1|-
CASRLVGQGKGAGYTF
TGTGCCAGCAGGCTTGTGGGACAGGGGAAGGGAGCGGGCTACACCTTC
>TRBJ2-7|TRBV5-5|TRBD1|-
CASSWGQGASYEQYF
TGTGCCAGCAGCTGGGGACAGGGGGCATCCTACGAGCAGTACTTC
>TRBJ2-1|TRBV12-3/TRBV12-4|TRBD1|-
CASSFGPTRNRGEQFF
TGTGCCAGCAGCTTTGGGCCTACTCGGAACAGGGGTGAGCAGTTCTTC
>TRBJ1-5|TRBV18|-|many
CASSPGNNQPQHF
TGTGCCAGCTCACCTGGAAACAATCAGCCCCAGCATTTT
>TRBJ2-3|TRBV20-1|TRBD2|once
CSARKGTTSTDTQYF
TGCAGTGCTAGGAAAGGGACTACTAGCACAGATACGCAGTATTTT
>TRBJ1-2|TRBV4-1|-|few
CASSQDGVGQATF
TGCGCCAGCAGCCAAGACGGGGTGGGCCAGGCAACCTTC
>TRBJ1-1|TRBV27|-|-
CASSFRGQTEAFF
TGTGCCAGCAGTTTTCGAGGACAGACTGAAGCTTTCTTT
>TRBJ1-1|TRBV5-1|TRBD1|few
CASGTGEANTEAFF
TGCGCCAGTGGGACAGGGGAAGCGAACACTGAAGCTTTCTTT
>TRBJ2-1|TRBV11-2|-|many
CASSLDWAAISYNEQFF
TGTGCCAGCAGCTTAGATTGGGCAGCCATATCCTACAATGAGCAGTTCTTC
>TRBJ2-7|TRBV11-3|-|few
CASSPPTTAEQYF
TGTGCCAGCAGCCCCCCCACGACAGCCGAGCAGTACTTC
>TRBJ2-7|TRBV29-1|-|-
CSVVWLYEQYF
TGCAGCGTTGTCTGGCTTTACGAGCAGTACTTC
>TRBJ2-7|TRBV29-1|TRBD1|few
CSVEIPPRGTTYEQYF
TGCAGCGTTGAAATCCCACCCAGGGGGACCACCTACGAGCAGTACTTC
>TRBJ2-6|TRBV5-1|TRBD1|-
CASSMGQGISGANVLTF
TGCGCCAGCAGCATGGGACAGGGAATCTCTGGGGCCAACGTCCTGACTTTC
>TRBJ2-7|TRBV7-9|-|-
CASSSESYEQYF
TGTGCCAGCAGCTCGGAGTCCTACGAGCAGTACTTC
>TRBJ1-1|TRBV7-9|TRBD1|-
CASSPTGKLTEAFF
TGTGCCAGCAGCCCGACAGGGAAGCTCACTGAAGCTTTCTTT
>TRBJ2-3|TRBV5-1|-|-
CASSLGQGGRKTDTQYF
TGCGCCAGCAGCTTGGGACAGGGAGGGAGGAAGACAGATACGCAGTATTTT
>TRBJ1-2|TRBV19|-|-
CASATGDYGYTF
TGTGCCAGCGCTACGGGGGACTATGGCTACACCTTC
>TRBJ2-7|TRBV7-2|TRBD1|many
CASSPRDRGSYEQYF
TGTGCCAGCAGCCCCCGGGACAGGGGGAGTTACGAGCAGTACTTC